The 18 T cell receptor beta chains below all came from one sample that was sequenced in a study of beta chain features in type 1 diabetes. Study conclusions and caveats: Shorter TCRB CDR3s, moderately but significantly so, marked every one of the four CD4+ subsets in Type 1 diabetes patients.

No antigen has been assigned to these receptors. All of the isolated RNA was reverse transcribed, so expressed TCRB transcripts were sequenced. TCRdb's table, derived via immunoSEQ multiplex PCR, lists solely in-frame clones and lacks some. The repertoire holds approximately 240,000 clones, with 16% as singletons. The material sequenced was naive CD4+ T cells from blood. The receptors were gathered from a young man with type 1 diabetes.

The genes are TRBV2 and TRBJ2-6, with 7 bases lining up with TRBD2. The CDR3 consists of 15 residues. CDR1 and CDR2 (germline): SNHLY, FYNNEI. Trimming removed 8 bases from V and 4 bases from J; junction bases left unmatched: 8. CDR3 in amino acids: CASQDREVGANVLTF. The CDR3 nucleotides are TGTGCCAGCCAGGACCGGGAGGTCGGGGCCAACGTCCTGACTTTC.

The CDR3 protein is CASSRPVGTHTQYF. In DNA form, the CDR3 reads TGTGCCAGCAGCCGGCCCGTCGGGACACATACGCAGTATTTT. V usage is TRBV7-2 and J usage is TRBJ2-3; TRBD1 might be the D (6 bases). Germline V gene data show CDR1 as SGHTA and CDR2 as FQGNSA. This CDR3 comprises 14 residues. V lost 5 bases to trimming and J lost 7 bases, with 16 bases between them.

This clone has only a few counts. The chain links TRBV29-1 to TRBJ2-6; D unresolved. Deletions cut 2 bases from V and 4 bases from J, with 9 bases between. This CDR3 region has 14 residues. Per the germline V gene, CDR1 is SQVTM and CDR2 is ANQGSEA. Written as DNA, the CDR3 is TGCAGCGTTGAATGGGAAGCCGGGGCCAACGTCCTGACTTTC. Amino acid sequence: CSVEWEAGANVLTF.

This sequence joins TRBV29-1 and TRBJ2-2, with D perhaps matching TRBD1 (6 bases). Trimming removed 4 bases at V and 0 bases at J, with 12 bases between. Germline V lookup: CDR1 SQVTM, CDR2 ANQGSEA. The CDR3 loop spans 15 amino acids. CDR3 nucleotide sequence: TGCAGCGTTGGGGGACAAAGCGCGAACACCGGGGAGCTGTTTTTT. As protein: CSVGGQSANTGELFF.

There are a few counts of this clone. The chain joins TRBV9 to TRBJ2-7, with D possibly matching TRBD2 (5 bases). The CDR3 is 14 amino acids. Trimming cost V 4 bases and J 6 bases, with 17 bases left between them. The germline CDR1 and CDR2 sequences are SGDLS and YYNGEE. In DNA, the CDR3 is TGTGCCAGCAGCTCGAGGGAACGTTTCAGCGAGCAGTACTTC. Encoded protein: CASSSRERFSEQYF. The full variable domain, completed using reference TRBV9 and TRBJ2-7, is DSGVTQTPKHLITATGQRVTLRCSPRSGDLSVYWYQQSLDQGLQFLIQYYNGEERAKGNILERFSAQQFPDLHSELNLSSLELGDSALYFCASSSRERFSEQYFGPGTRLTVT.

The chain is built from TRBV9 and TRBJ2-5; no definite D call. Trimming pared 1 base from V and 2 bases from J, leaving 6 bases between. This CDR3 spans 13 amino acids. CDR1 and CDR2 from the germline V gene are SGDLS and YYNGEE. CDR3 loop: CASSVRAQETQYF. In DNA form, the CDR3 reads TGTGCCAGCAGCGTACGGGCACAAGAGACCCAGTACTTC.

This clone turned up a few times. This rearrangement joins TRBV28 to TRBJ1-2; 9 bases fit TRBD1. V gave up 4 bases and J gave up 4 bases; unmatched junction bases: 10. The CDR3 is 16 amino acids. Germline loops: CDR1 MDHEN, CDR2 SYDVKM. CDR3 region: CASSYRTGDGSYGYTF. CDR3 DNA sequence: TGTGCCAGCAGTTACCGGACAGGGGACGGCTCCTATGGCTACACCTTC.

V usage is TRBV9 and J usage is TRBJ2-7, with D possibly matching TRBD2 (6 bases). This CDR3 has 15 amino acids. Germline CDR1 is SGDLS and CDR2 is YYNGEE. V was trimmed by 0 bases and J by 2 bases, leaving 12 bases between them. The chain's CDR3 is CASSVELASTYEQYF. Written as DNA, the CDR3 is TGTGCCAGCAGCGTAGAGCTAGCGTCTACCTACGAGCAGTACTTC.

In the case of this clone: Other DNA sequences in this sample translate to the same CDR3. This rearrangement joins TRBV5-1 to TRBJ2-7; TRBD2 matches at 12 bases. The CDR3 extends over 15 amino acids. After removal of 4 bases from V and 0 bases from J, the junction contained 2 bases not matched to a gene. CDR1 is SGHRS, CDR2 YFSETQ, per germline. Here the CDR3 DNA reads TGCGCCAGCAGCCTGACTAGCGGGAGCTCCTACGAGCAGTACTTC. Encoded protein: CASSLTSGSSYEQYF.

This clone was detected only a few times. The V and J genes are TRBV4-1 and TRBJ2-1; 7 positions agree with TRBD1. V was clipped by 4 bases and J by 4 bases; unmatched bases: 7. Germline CDR1 MGHRA, CDR2 YSYEKL. The CDR3 runs to 15 residues. CDR3 protein: CASSLQRTGYNEQFF. Written as DNA, the CDR3 is TGCGCCAGCAGCCTCCAGAGGACAGGTTACAATGAGCAGTTCTTC.

This clone has a handful of counts. This chain joins TRBV6-5 and TRBJ2-7; a possible D gene is TRBD1 (5 bases). The V end was cut by 7 bases, the J end by 2 bases, with 12 bases between. CDR1 is MNHEY and CDR2 is SVGAGI in the germline V gene. The CDR3 runs to 13 residues. The CDR3 loop is CASITGPAYEQYF. CDR3 nucleotides: TGTGCCAGCATCACAGGACCGGCCTACGAGCAGTACTTC.

The chain employs TRBV4-2 and TRBJ2-4; D might be TRBD2 (6 bases). CDR1 and CDR2 from the germline V gene are LGHNA and YNFKEQ. The CDR3 covers 17 residues. With 4 bases removed from V and 0 bases from J, the gap between germline ends came to 16 bases. The CDR3 here is CASSPGNAGRAKNIQYF. CDR3 nucleotides: TGTGCCAGCAGCCCCGGGAATGCGGGACGAGCCAAAAACATTCAGTACTTC.

The chain joins TRBV7-2 to TRBJ2-7; D tentatively reads TRBD1 or TRBD2 (5 bases each). V was clipped by 6 bases and J by 3 bases, with 9 bases between them. Germline CDR1 SGHTA, CDR2 FQGNSA. The CDR3 is 12 amino acids. The CDR3 DNA sequence: TGTGCCAGCAGTCCGGGGCTCTACGAGCAGTACTTC. Translation: CASSPGLYEQYF.

There are a few counts of this clone. The chain couples TRBV10-3 to TRBJ2-4; D is undetermined. Germline values: CDR1 ENHRY, CDR2 SYGVKD. This CDR3 contains 11 residues. Trimming took 2 bases from V and 8 from J, leaving 4 bases between them. The CDR3 sequence: CAISEGDIQYF. The CDR3 bases are TGTGCCATCAGTGAGGGGGACATTCAGTACTTC.

The chain links TRBV18 to TRBJ1-1, with a weak D call TRBD1 (6 bases). Trimming took off 6 bases at V and 1 base at J, with 15 bases between the two ends. The CDR3 contains 15 residues. Germline V lookup: CDR1 KGHSH, CDR2 LQKENI. The CDR3 coding sequence is TGTGCCAGCTCGGGACAAAAGCGGGAGAACACTGAAGCTTTCTTT. Protein product: CASSGQKRENTEAFF.

The chain has TRBV2 and TRBJ2-1, with D perhaps TRBD1 (6 bases). Trimming removed 8 bases from V and 7 bases from J, with 15 bases in between. The CDR3 is 13 amino acids. Germline CDR1 SNHLY, CDR2 FYNNEI. The CDR3 DNA sequence: TGTGCCAGCGCAACAGGGTCTCGAAATGAGCAGTTCTTC. Its translation: CASATGSRNEQFF. Variable domain in full (rest from reference TRBV2 and TRBJ2-1): EPEVTQTPSHQVTQMGQEVILRCVPISNHLYFYWYRQILGQKVEFLVSFYNNEISEKSEIFDDQFSVERPDGSNFTLKIRSTKLEDSAMYFCASATGSRNEQFFGPGTRLTVL.

The CDR3 is CASSLGRTQETQYF. CDR3 in DNA: TGTGCCAGCAGCCTAGGACGGACCCAAGAGACCCAGTACTTC. This sequence joins TRBV9 and TRBJ2-5; D unresolved. Germline loops: CDR1 SGDLS, CDR2 YYNGEE. V lost 4 bases and J 1 base, leaving 11 bases between the germline ends. The CDR3 is made up of 14 amino acids.

This clone was observed a few times. The chain combines TRBV20-1 with TRBJ2-1, with no clear D. The CDR3 has 10 amino acids. Germline CDR1 and CDR2: DFQATT and SNEGSKA (reference sequence). The V end lost 0 bases, the J end lost 14 bases, and 8 bases lay between the germline ends. CDR3 sequence: CSARDRSEFF. Here the CDR3 DNA reads TGCAGTGCTAGAGACAGGTCCGAGTTCTTC.